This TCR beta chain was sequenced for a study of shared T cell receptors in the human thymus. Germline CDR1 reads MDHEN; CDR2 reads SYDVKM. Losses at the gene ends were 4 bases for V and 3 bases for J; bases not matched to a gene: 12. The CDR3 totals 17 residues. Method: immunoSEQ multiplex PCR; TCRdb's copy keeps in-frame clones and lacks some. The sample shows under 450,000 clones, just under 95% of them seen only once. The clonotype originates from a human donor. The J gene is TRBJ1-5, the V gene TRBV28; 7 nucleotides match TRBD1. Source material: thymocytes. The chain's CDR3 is CASSSPVRDSLNQPQHF. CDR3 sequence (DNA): TGTGCCAGCAGTTCCCCGGTCCGGGACAGCCTCAATCAGCCCCAGCATTTT. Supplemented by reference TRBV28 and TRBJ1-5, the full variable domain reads DVKVTQSSRYLVKRTGEKVFLECVQDMDHENMFWYRQDPGLGLRLIYFSYDVKMKEKGDIPEGYSVSREKKERFSLILESASTNQTSMYLCASSSPVRDSLNQPQHFGDGTRLSIL.